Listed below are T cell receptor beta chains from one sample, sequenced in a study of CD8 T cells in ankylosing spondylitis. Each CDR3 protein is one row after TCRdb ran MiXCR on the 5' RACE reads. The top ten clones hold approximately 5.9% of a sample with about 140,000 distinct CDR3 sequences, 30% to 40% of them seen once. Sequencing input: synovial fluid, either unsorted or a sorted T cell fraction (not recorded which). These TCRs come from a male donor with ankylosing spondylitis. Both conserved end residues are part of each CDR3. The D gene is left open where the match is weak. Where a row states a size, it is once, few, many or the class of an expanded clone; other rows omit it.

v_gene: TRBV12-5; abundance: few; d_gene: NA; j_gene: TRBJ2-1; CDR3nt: TGTGCTAGTGGTTTGGTACGTTCGTGGAGCTCCTACAATGAGCAGTTCTTC; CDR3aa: CASGLVRSWSSYNEQFF
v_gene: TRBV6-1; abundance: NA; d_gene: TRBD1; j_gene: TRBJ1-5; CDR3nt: TGTGCCAGCGGGACAGGGAGTAGCAATCAGCCCCAGCATTTT; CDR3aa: CASGTGSSNQPQHF
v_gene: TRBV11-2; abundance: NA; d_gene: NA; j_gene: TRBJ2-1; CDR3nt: TGTGCCAGCAGCTTAGATTTTGGCCCTCAGTTCTTC; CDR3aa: CASSLDFGPQFF
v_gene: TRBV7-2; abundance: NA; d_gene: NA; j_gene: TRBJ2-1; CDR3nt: TGTGCCAGCAGCTTCACCCCCCTTATTGGGACTCCAAATGAGCAGTTCTTC; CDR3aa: CASSFTPLIGTPNEQFF
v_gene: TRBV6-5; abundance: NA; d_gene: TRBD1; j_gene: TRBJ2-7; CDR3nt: TGTGCCAGCAGTTACTCTAACAGGGGAGCCCACGAGCAGTACTTC; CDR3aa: CASSYSNRGAHEQYF
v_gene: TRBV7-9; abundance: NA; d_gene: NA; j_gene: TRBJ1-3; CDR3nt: TGTGCCAGCAGCCGCGGGCCAAGCACCTCTGGAAACACCATATATTTT; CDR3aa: CASSRGPSTSGNTIYF
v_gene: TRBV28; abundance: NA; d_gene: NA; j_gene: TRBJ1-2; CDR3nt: TGTGCCAGCAGTTTTGACTCCGGGGGGTATGGCTACACCTTC; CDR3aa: CASSFDSGGYGYTF
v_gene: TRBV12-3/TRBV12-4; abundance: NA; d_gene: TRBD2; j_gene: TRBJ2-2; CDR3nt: TGTGCCACCTCGCGGGGGGGCGTGACCGGGGAGCTGTTTTTT; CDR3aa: CATSRGGVTGELFF
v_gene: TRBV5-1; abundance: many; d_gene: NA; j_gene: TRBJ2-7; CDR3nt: TGCGCCAGCAGCTCCAGTCGACACGATCTAGGCGAGCAGTACTTC; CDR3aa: CASSSSRHDLGEQYF
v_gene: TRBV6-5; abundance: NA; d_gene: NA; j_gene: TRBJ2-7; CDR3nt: TGTGCCAGCAGTTTCCAACTAGGAGAATCCTACGAGCAGTACTTC; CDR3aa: CASSFQLGESYEQYF
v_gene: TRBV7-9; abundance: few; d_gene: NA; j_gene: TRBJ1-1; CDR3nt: TGTGCCAGCAGCCCTGCCGGCAAGAACACTGAAGCTTTCTTT; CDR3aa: CASSPAGKNTEAFF
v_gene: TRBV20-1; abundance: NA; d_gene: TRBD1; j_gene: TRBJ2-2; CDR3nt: TGCAGTGCTCCCCGACAGGGAGACACCGGGGAGCTGTTTTTT; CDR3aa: CSAPRQGDTGELFF
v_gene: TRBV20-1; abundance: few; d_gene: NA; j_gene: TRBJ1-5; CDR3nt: TGCAGTGCTAGCAGGGGTTTTAGCAATCAGCCCCAGCATTTT; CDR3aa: CSASRGFSNQPQHF
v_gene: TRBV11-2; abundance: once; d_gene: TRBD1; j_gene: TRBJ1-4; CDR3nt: TGTGCCAGCAGCCCCTCGACAGGGGGGGGAGAAAAACTGTTTTTT; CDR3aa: CASSPSTGGGEKLFF
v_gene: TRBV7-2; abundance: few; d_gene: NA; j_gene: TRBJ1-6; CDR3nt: TGTGCCAGCAGCTTAGTCTCCTCCTATAATTCACCCCTCCACTTT; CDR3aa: CASSLVSSYNSPLHF
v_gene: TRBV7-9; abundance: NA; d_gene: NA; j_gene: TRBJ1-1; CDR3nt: TGTGCCAGCAGCCCTCCCACGCCCGTCAGGGGTGAAGCTTTCTTT; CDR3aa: CASSPPTPVRGEAFF
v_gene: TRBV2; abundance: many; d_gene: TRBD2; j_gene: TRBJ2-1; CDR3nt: TGTGCCAGCAGTGAAGACGGGAGGGCCTACAATGAGCAGTTCTTC; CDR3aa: CASSEDGRAYNEQFF
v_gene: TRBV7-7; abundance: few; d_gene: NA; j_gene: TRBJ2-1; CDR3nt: TGTGCTAGCAGCCCCGGGACTCCAAGCAATGAGCAGTTCTTC; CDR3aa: CASSPGTPSNEQFF
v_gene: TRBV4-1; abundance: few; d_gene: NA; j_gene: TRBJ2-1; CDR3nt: TGCGCCAGCAGCCTAACCGGGACACTGTACAATGAGCAGTTCTTC; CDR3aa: CASSLTGTLYNEQFF
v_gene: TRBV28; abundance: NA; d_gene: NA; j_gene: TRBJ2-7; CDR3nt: TGTGCCAGCAGCTCCCATGGGTTGGTAAACGAGCAGTACTTC; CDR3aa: CASSSHGLVNEQYF
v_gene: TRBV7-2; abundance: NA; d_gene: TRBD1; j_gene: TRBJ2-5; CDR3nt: TGTGCCAGCAGCCCGAACAGGGGGCGCCAAGAGACCCAGTACTTC; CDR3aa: CASSPNRGRQETQYF
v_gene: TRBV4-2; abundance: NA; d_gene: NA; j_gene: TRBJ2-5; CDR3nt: TGTGCCAGCAGCCAAGTTGGGAGCGCGGAGACCCAGTACTTC; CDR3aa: CASSQVGSAETQYF
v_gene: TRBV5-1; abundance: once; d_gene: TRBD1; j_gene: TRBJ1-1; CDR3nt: TGCGCCAGCAGCTTCCGCAGGGGGGGAAGGGACACTGAAGCTTTCTTT; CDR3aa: CASSFRRGGRDTEAFF
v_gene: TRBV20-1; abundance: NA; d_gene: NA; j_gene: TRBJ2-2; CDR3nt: TGCAGTGCTAGAGATAACACCGGGGAGCTGTTTTTT; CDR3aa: CSARDNTGELFF
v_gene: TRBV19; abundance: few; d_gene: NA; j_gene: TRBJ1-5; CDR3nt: TGTGCCAGTAGTAATAATCAGCCCCAGCATTTT; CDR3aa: CASSNNQPQHF
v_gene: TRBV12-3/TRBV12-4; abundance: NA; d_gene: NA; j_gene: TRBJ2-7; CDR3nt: TGTGCCAGCAGTTTTAGGGGATTGGACTACGAGCAGTACTTC; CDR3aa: CASSFRGLDYEQYF
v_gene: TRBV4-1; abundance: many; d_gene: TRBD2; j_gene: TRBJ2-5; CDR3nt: TGCGCCAGCAGCCAAGGGGGAATGGCTAGCGGGGTTCAAGAGACCCAGTACTTC; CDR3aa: CASSQGGMASGVQETQYF
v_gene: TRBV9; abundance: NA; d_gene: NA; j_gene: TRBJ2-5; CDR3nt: TGTGCCAGCAGCGGGGGACATTTTCAAGAGACCCAGTACTTC; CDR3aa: CASSGGHFQETQYF
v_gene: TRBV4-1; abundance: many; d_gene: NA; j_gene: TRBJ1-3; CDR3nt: TGCGCCAGCAGCCAAGATCCCCATGGGCCAGCGGACACCATATATTTT; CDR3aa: CASSQDPHGPADTIYF
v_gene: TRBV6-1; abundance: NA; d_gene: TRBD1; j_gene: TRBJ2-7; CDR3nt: TGTGCCAGCGGTAAACAGGGGGCGCATTACGAGCAGTACTTC; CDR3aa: CASGKQGAHYEQYF
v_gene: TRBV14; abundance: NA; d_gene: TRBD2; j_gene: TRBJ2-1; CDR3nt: TGTGCCAGCAGCCAAGTGGGGACTAGCGGGGAGCAGTTCTTC; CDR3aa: CASSQVGTSGEQFF
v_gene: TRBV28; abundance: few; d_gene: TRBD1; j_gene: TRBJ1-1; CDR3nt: TGTGCCAGCGGGGACAGGGGAGACGGAACCACTGAAGCTTTCTTT; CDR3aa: CASGDRGDGTTEAFF
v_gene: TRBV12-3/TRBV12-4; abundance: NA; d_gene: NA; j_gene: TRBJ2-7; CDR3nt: TGTGCCAGCAGTTTGCGGTCAGCTGCCTCCTACGAGCAGTACTTC; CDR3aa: CASSLRSAASYEQYF
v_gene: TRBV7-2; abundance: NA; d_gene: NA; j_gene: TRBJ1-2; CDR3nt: TGTGCCAGCAGCTTATACATCCCCGACTATGGCTACACCTTC; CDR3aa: CASSLYIPDYGYTF
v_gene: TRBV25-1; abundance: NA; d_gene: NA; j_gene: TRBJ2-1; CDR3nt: TGTGCCAGCAGTCGGGAATTGCGCTACAATGAGCAGTTCTTC; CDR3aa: CASSRELRYNEQFF
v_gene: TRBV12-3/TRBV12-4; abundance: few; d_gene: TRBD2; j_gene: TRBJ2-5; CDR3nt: TGTGCCAGCAGTTCCCGGACTAGCGGGAGACAAGAGACCCAGTACTTC; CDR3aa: CASSSRTSGRQETQYF
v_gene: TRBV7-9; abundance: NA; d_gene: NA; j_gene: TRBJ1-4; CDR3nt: TGTGCCAGCAGCTTATCGGGGGGCGCGGGTGAAAAACTGTTTTTT; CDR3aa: CASSLSGGAGEKLFF
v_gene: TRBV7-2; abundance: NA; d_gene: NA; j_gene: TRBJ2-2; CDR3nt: TGTGCCAGCAGCTTTCAGACGATGAACACCGGGGAGCTGTTTTTT; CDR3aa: CASSFQTMNTGELFF
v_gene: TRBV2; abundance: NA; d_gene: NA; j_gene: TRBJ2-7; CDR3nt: TGTGCCAGCAGTGGGGGACACTTAGCCTACGAGCAGTACTTC; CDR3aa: CASSGGHLAYEQYF
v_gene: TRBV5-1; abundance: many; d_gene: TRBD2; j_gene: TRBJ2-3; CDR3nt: TGCGCCAGCAGCCCCGGGACTACGGGGGCAGATACGCAGTATTTT; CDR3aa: CASSPGTTGADTQYF
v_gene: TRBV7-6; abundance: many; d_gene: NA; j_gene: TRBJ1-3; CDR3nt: TGTGCCAGCAGCTTAGGAGGGTCCGGAAACACCATATATTTT; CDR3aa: CASSLGGSGNTIYF
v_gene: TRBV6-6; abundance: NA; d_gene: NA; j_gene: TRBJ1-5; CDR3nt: TGTGCCAGCAGAGACAGCTTAAATCAGCCCCAGCATTTT; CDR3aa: CASRDSLNQPQHF
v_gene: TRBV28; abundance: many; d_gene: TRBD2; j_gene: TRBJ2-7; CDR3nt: TGTGCCAGCAGCCAAAGGGCTAGCGGGAGCTACGAGCAGTACTTC; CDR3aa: CASSQRASGSYEQYF
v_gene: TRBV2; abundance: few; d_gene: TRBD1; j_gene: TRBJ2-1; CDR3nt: TGTGCCAGCAGTGGCGGACAGGGGGCATACTACAATGAGCAGTTCTTC; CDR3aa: CASSGGQGAYYNEQFF
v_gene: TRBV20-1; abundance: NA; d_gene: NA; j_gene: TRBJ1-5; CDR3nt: TGCAGTGCTAGAGATGGTAATCAGCCCCAGCATTTT; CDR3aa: CSARDGNQPQHF
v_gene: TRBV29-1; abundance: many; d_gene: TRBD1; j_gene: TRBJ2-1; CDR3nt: TGCAGCTCCGCCCAGGGGACAGGGTACAATGAGCAGTTCTTC; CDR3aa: CSSAQGTGYNEQFF
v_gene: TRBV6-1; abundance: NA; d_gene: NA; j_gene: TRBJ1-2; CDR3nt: TGTGCCAGCAGTGAAGCAGGAGGACTGTATGGCTACACCTTC; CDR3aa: CASSEAGGLYGYTF
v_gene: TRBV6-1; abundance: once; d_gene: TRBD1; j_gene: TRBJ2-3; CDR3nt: TGTGCCAGCAGTACCGGGACAGGGTTTTCAGATACGCAGTATTTT; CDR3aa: CASSTGTGFSDTQYF
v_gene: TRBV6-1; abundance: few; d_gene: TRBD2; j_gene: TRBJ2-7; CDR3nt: TGTGCCAGCTTGGTCAGCGGGGGGATCGAGCAGTACTTC; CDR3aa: CASLVSGGIEQYF
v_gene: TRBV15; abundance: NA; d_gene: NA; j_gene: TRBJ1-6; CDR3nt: TGTGCCACCAGCAGAGTGGCCAAAGACAGAATGACTTCACCCCTCCACTTT; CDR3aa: CATSRVAKDRMTSPLHF
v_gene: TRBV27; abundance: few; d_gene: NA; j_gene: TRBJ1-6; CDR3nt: TGTGCCAGCAGTCCAACACGGGGGACTTCACCCCTCCACTTT; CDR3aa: CASSPTRGTSPLHF
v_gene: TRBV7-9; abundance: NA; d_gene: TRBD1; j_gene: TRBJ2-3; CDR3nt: TGTGCCAGCAGCTTAGCGACAGGGGGCAGGGATACGCAGTATTTT; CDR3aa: CASSLATGGRDTQYF
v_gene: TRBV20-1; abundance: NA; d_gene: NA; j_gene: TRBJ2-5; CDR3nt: TGCAGTGCTAGACTACCGACAGGCGCCCCGACCCAGTACTTC; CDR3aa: CSARLPTGAPTQYF
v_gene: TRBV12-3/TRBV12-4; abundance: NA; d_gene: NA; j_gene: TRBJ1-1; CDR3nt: TGTGCCAGCAGTTTTTGGGCTGGGAGTGGCACTGAAGCTTTCTTT; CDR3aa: CASSFWAGSGTEAFF
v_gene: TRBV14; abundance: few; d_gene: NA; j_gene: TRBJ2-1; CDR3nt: TGTGCCAGCAGCCAACGGCCAAACTCCTACAATGAGCAGTTCTTC; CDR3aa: CASSQRPNSYNEQFF